This T cell receptor beta chain was sequenced in a study of T cells after yellow fever vaccination. This clonotype was counted ten times or more. Its cognate antigen is unknown. One entry per CDR3 protein results from TCRdb running MiXCR on the 5' RACE reads. The profile shows about 160,000 distinct CDR3 sequences, 6% to 7.5% of them singletons. Study-level findings and limits: Just a small share of clonotypes turned up in the CD4 compartment as well as the CD8 compartment. Most clones from primary vaccination resurfaced after the booster (around 95% CD4, 70% to 90% CD8).

The sequenced sample was CD4+ T cells sorted from PBMCs, obtained less than 6 days after the first yellow fever vaccination. This receptor was taken from a man younger than 30 who received the YFV17D yellow fever vaccine.

In nucleotides, the CDR3 is TGTGCCAGCAGACTGACCCCGGCGGGGGAGGTGGATGAGCAGTTCTTC. Translated: CASRLTPAGEVDEQFF. This chain links TRBV6-4 with TRBJ2-1; 7 nucleotides agree with TRBD2. The J segment lost 8 bases and the V segment lost 6 bases, leaving 16 bases of the junction unmatched. Germline assignment: CDR1 MRHNA and CDR2 SNTAGT. There are 16 residues in the CDR3.